This T cell receptor (beta chain) appears in the sequencing data of a study of T cell responses to AZD1222 COVID-19 vaccine. General study findings and limits: It should be noted that donors were predominantly white British and more often female, and clonal diversity was possibly underestimated. Only 5 or 6 AZD1222 recipients were seropositive at baseline. Spike-wide vaccine-associated CD4 TCRs dominated at 160-218 and 743-854. The repertoires were collected only after the peak T cell response.

In the case of this clone: Its antigen is unidentified.

Clones were sequenced by immunoSEQ multiplex PCR, and TCRdb holds only the in-frame ones, with some missing. The sample has approximately 130,000 clones; 90% are singletons. After removal of 5 bases from V and 1 base from J, the junction contained 8 bases not matched to a gene. The CDR3 loop spans 18 amino acids. Germline V gives CDR1 SGHVS, CDR2 FNYEAQ. The chain links TRBV7-6 to TRBJ2-3, with 14 nucleotides matching TRBD2. Source: peripheral blood, taken on day 0 of AZD1222 vaccination. The clonotype originates from an adult in good health. In nucleotides, the CDR3 is TGTGCCAGCAGCCGTTCGGGGACTAGCGGGGGTGGCACAGATACGCAGTATTTT. Translated, it gives CASSRSGTSGGGTDTQYF.